This TCR beta chain was obtained from a study of beta chain features in type 1 diabetes (dated by TCRdb to the late 2010s). Study-wide context: Mean age, gender distribution, total cell number and subset yield did not differ between patients and healthy donors. Whereas all 28 donors provided naive and central memory subsets, regulatory and stem cell-like memory subsets were isolated from just 8 patients and about eight healthy donors. A total of roughly 99 million sorted cells were examined across all samples, and the number of cells per subset was strongly correlated with RNA yield. In the study, TCRB repertoires of sorted circulating CD4+ T cell subsets from recently diagnosed type 1 diabetes patients were compared with those of matched healthy donors. General study outcomes and caveats: A moderate but significant shortening of TCRB CDR3 length was observed in type 1 diabetes patients in all four CD4+ subsets. Sequencing cDNA rather than genomic DNA could over-represent highly expressing activated cells, although activation and CD3 levels did not differ between groups. HLA sub-analyses involved small numbers of individuals, so any influence of HLA type on TCRB rearrangement remained unresolved. Naive, central memory and regulatory TCRB repertoires appeared to be more similar among patients than among healthy donors. Fewer insertions and more nucleotide deletions at VDJ recombination sites were observed in patients with type 1 diabetes, implying thymic rearrangement abnormalities. Shorter templates might have been favored by PCR, but patient and control samples were amplified and corrected together, so both groups would have been affected equally by any skew.

Each donor gave one peripheral blood draw, averaging about 100 mL, which was collected into heparinised tubes. A BD FACSAria II was used to sort naive, central memory, regulatory and stem cell-like memory CD4+ T cells with a panel that included CD45RO, CCR7, CD25, CD127, CD95 and CD27. Purity was above 95% for every sorted population. PBMCs were isolated right away by Lymphoprep density gradient centrifugation and were stained directly, without culture. So that batch effects would be minimized, each experiment stained and sorted samples in pairs, pairing one healthy donor with one patient. The CDR3 numbers 11 residues from cysteine through phenylalanine. Only CDR3 DNA is held: 33 bases, read in frame from base 1. CDR1 is given as LGHNA and CDR2 as YSLEER, both from the germline V gene. The sample holds a few counts of this clone. This receptor's antigen is unknown. A junction end diverges from the germline sequence, so it may reflect a read error.

The entire isolated RNA was reverse transcribed using the High Capacity cDNA Reverse Transcription Kit, and thus expressed TCRB transcripts were sequenced. Deep immunoSEQ sequencing was applied to naive, central memory and regulatory T cell samples, giving an average of roughly 3.5 million total reads per sample. After sorted cells were lysed in RLT buffer, RNA was extracted with DNase-treated RNeasy Micro or Mini kits, with the choice depending on cell number. Each cell subset was processed separately to prevent cross-contamination, with patient and healthy donor samples processed together. TCRB sequences were amplified from cDNA with the immunoSEQ multiplex PCR, producing 87-bp fragments spanning the CDR3 region. Sequencing of the amplicons was done on the Illumina HiSeq platform. The published analysis was carried out like this. PCR bias was corrected computationally using synthetic template baselines, and reads within Hamming distance 2 were collapsed, with unmergeable singletons discarded. Reads were aligned against IMGT so that V, D and J genes, CDR3 length and insertions or deletions at six rearrangement sites could be assigned. Within each subset, clonotype counts were normalized to the number of sorted cells before true diversity and Gini coefficients were calculated with the tcR R package. The overlap coefficient, calculated on TCRB nucleotide sequences, was used to measure repertoire sharing. TCRdb carries this immuneACCESS record with in-frame sequences only. Its versions omit some clonotypes, under half of them owing to an unresolved V gene in the studies checked, with the rest unexplained. The V and J calls and clone size were taken over from that table, and D and trimming were inferred from the DNA. Across this sample there are roughly 300,000 clones, with 14% seen only once. Roughly 6.7% of the sample is held by the ten biggest clonotypes.

The specimen was central memory CD4+ T cells from blood. This receptor was identified in a man aged 25 to 45 in good health. Recombination connected TRBV4-3 to TRBJ2-7, with no confident D gene call. The CDR3 here reads CASSEKGGGSF. The nucleotide sequence reads TGCGCCAGCAGCGAGAAGGGCGGTGGGTCCTTC.